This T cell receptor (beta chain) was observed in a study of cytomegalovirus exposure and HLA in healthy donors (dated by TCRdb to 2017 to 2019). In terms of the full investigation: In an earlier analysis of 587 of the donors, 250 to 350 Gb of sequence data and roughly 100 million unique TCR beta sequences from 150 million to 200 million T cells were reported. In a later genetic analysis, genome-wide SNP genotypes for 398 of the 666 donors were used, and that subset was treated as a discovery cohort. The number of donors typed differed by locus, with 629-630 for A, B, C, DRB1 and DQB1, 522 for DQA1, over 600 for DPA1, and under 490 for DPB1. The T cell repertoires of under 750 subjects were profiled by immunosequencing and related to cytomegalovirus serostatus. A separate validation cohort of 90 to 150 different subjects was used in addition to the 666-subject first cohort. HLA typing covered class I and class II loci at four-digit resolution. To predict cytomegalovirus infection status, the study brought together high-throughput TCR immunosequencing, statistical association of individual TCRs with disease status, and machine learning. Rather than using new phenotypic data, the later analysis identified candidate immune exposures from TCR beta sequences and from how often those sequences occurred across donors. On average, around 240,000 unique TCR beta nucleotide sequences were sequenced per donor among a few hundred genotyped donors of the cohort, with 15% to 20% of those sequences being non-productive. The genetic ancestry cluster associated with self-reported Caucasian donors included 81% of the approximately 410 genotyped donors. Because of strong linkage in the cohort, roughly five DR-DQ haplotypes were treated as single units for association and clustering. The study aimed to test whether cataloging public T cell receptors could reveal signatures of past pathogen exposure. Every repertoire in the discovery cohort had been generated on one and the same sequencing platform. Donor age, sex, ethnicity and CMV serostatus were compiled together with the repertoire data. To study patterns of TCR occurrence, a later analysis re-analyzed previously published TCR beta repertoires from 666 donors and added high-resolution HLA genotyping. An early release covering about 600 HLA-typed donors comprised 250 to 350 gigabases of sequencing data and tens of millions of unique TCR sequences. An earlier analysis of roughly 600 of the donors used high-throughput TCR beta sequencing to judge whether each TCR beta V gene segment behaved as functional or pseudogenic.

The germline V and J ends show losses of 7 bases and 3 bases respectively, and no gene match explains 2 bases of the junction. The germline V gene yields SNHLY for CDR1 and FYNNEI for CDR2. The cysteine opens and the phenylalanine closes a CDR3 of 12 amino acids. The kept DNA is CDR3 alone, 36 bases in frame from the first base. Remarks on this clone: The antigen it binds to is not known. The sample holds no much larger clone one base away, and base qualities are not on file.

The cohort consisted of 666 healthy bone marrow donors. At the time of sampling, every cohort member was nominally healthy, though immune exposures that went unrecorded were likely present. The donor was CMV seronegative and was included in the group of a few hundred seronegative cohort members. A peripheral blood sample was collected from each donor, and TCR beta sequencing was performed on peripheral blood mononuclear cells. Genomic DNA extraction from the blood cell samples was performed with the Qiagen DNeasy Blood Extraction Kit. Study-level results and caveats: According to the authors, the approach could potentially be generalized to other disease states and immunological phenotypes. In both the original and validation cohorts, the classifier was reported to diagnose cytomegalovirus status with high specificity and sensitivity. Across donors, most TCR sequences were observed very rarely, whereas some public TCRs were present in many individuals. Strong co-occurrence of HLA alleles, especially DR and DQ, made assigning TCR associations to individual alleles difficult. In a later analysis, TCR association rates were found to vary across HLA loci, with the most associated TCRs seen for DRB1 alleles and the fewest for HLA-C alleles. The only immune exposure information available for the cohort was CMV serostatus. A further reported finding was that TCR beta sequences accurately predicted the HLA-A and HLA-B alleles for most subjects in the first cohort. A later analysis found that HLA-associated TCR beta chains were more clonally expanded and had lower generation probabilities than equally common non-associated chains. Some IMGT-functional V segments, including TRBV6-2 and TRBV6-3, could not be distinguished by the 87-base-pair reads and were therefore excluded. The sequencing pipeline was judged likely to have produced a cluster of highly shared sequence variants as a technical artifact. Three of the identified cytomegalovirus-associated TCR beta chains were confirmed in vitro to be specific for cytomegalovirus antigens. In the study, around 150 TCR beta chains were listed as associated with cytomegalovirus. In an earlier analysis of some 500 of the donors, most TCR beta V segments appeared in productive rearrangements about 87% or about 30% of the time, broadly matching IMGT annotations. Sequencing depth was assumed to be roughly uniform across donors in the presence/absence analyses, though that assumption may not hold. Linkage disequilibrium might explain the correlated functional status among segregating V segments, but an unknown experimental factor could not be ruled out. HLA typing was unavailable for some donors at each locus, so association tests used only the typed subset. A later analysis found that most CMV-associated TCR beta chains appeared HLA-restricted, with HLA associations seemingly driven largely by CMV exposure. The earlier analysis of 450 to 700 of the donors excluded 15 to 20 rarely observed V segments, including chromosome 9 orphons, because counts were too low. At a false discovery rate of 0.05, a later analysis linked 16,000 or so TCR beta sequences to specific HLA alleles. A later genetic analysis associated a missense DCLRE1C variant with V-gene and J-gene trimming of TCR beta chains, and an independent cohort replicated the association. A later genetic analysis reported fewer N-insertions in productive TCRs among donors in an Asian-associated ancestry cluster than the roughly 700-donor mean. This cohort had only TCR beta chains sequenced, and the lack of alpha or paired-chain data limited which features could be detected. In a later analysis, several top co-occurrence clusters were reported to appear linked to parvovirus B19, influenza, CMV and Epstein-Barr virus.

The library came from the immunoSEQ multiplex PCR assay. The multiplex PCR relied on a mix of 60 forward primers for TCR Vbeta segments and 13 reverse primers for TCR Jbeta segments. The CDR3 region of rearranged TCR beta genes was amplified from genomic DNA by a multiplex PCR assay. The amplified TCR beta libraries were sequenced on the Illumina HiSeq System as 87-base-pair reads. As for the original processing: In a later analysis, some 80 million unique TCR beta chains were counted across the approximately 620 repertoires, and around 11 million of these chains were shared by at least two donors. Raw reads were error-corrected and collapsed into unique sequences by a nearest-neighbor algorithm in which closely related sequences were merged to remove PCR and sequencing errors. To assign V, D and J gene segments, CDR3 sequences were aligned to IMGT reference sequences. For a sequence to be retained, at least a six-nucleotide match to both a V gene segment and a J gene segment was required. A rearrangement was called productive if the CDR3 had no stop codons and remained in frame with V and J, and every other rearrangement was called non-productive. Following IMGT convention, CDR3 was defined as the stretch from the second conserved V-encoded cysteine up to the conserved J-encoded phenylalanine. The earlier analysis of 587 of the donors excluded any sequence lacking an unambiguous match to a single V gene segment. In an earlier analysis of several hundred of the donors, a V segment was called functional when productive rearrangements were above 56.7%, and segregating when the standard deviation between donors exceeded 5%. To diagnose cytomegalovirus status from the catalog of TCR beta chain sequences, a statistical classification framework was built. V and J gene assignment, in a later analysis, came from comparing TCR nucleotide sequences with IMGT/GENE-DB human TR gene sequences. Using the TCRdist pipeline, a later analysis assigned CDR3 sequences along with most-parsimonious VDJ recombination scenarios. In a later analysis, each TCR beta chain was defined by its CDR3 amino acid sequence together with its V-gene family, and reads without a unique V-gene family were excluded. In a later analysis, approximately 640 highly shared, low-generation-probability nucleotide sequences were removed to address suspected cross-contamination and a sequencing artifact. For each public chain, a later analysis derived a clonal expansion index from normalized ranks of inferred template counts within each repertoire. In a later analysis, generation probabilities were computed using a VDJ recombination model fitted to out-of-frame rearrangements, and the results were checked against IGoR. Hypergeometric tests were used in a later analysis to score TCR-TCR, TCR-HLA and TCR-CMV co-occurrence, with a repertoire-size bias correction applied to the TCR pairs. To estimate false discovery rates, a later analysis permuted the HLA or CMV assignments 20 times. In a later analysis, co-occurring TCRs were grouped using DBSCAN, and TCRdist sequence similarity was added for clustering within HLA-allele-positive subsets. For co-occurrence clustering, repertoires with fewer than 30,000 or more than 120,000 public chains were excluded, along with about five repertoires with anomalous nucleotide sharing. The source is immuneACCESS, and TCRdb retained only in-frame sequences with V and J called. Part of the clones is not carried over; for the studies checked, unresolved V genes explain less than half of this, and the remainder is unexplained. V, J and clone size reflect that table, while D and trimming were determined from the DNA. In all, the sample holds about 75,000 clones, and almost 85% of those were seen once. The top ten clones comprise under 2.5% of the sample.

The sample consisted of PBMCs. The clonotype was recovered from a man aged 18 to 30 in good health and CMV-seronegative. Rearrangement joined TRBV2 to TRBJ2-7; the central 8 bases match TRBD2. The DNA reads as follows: TGTGCCAGCACTAGCGGGTTCTACGAGCAGTACTTC. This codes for CASTSGFYEQYF.